This is a list of T cell receptor beta chains from one sample in a study of Graves' ophthalmopathy and Graves' hyperthyroidism. TCRdb re-called the multiplex PCR reads through MiXCR, storing one row per CDR3 protein. The data hold 500,000 to 800,000 distinct CDR3 sequences, with under 50% observed a single time. Material for sequencing was peripheral blood. The receptors derive from an adult man with Graves' ophthalmopathy. CDR3s include the opening cysteine and the closing phenylalanine or tryptophan. D genes are given only for firm matches. Clone size appears in some rows only: once, few, many, or a class for an expanded clone.

D,size,J,V,DNA,CDR3
TRBD2,NA,TRBJ2-6,TRBV29-1,TGCAGCGTAGTGCGGGGGGGCTCTGGGGCCAACGTCCTGACTTTC,CSVVRGGSGANVLTF
NA,NA,TRBJ2-7,TRBV11-2,TGTGCCAGCAGCCCCGCGCTGGACAGTCGAACCTACGAGCAGTACTTC,CASSPALDSRTYEQYF
TRBD2,many,TRBJ2-5,TRBV10-3,TGTGCCAGCAGTTGGCGGGGGAGCCAAGAGACCCAGTACTTC,CASSWRGSQETQYF
NA,few,TRBJ1-1,TRBV11-2,TGTGCCAGCAGCTTAAGTTCCAGGGGCGCGGAAGCTTTCTTT,CASSLSSRGAEAFF
TRBD1,many,TRBJ1-2,TRBV12-3/TRBV12-4,TGTGCCATTGAGACAGGGGGCCATGGCTACACCTTC,CAIETGGHGYTF
NA,few,TRBJ1-1,TRBV7-6,TGTGCCAGCAGCCAAGATAATGCGCTTTCGGCGTCAGCTTTCTTT,CASSQDNALSASAFF
NA,NA,TRBJ1-1,TRBV10-3,TGTGCCAGCAGCCGTGACATGGGGAACACTGAAGCTTTCTTC,CASSRDMGNTEAFF
NA,many,TRBJ2-7,TRBV20-1,TGCAGTGCTAGAGATGAGAGGGGGGCCATTTACGAGCAGTACTTC,CSARDERGAIYEQYF
NA,NA,TRBJ1-5,TRBV3-1,TGTGCCAGCAGCCAAGGACTACGTCAGCCCCAGCATTTT,CASSQGLRQPQHF
NA,NA,TRBJ2-5,TRBV7-3,TGTGCCAGCAGAAGAAACGGTCCGGGAGAGACCCAGTACTTC,CASRRNGPGETQYF